The rows below give T cell receptor beta chains drawn from one sample of a study of PD-1 blockade in classical Hodgkin lymphoma. Produced via immunoSEQ multiplex PCR; TCRdb's table is partial and in-frame only. Among around 15,000 clones, roughly nine tenths were seen once, and the ten largest hold about 18%. Sequences were derived from CD8+ T cells from blood, sampled before the fourth cycle of nivolumab. Receptor source: a human donor with classical Hodgkin lymphoma. Each CDR3 is given with its conserved first and last residue. A D gene is named only where the DNA matches it firmly. Expanded clones are given a class, and other clones once, few, many or no size at all.

v_gene	j_gene	abundance	d_gene	CDR3aa	CDR3nt
TRBV5-5	TRBJ2-2	NA	TRBD1	CASSANRGEGTGELFF	TGTGCCAGCAGCGCGAACAGGGGGGAAGGGACCGGGGAGCTGTTTTTT
TRBV4-1	TRBJ1-2	NA	NA	CASSQSLLGATRGYTF	TGCGCCAGCAGCCAATCTCTCCTCGGGGCCACCCGTGGCTACACCTTC
TRBV6-5	TRBJ2-1	NA	TRBD1	CASSYRQGRMYNEQFF	TGTGCCAGCAGTTATAGACAGGGGCGGATGTACAATGAGCAGTTCTTC
TRBV28	TRBJ2-7	NA	TRBD2	CAISAGEAGEQYF	TGTGCCATCTCAGCGGGAGAGGCTGGCGAGCAGTACTTC
TRBV10-2	TRBJ1-3	NA	NA	CASSEVAPNSGNTIYF	TGCGCCAGCAGTGAGGTCGCACCTAACTCTGGAAACACCATATATTTT
TRBV7-6	TRBJ1-4	NA	NA	CASSLASRPTATNEKLFF	TGTGCCAGCAGCTTAGCGTCCCGCCCAACCGCAACTAATGAAAAACTGTTTTTT
TRBV18	TRBJ2-1	NA	TRBD2	CASSPPFGRTYNEQFF	TGTGCCAGCTCACCACCGTTCGGGAGGACCTACAATGAGCAGTTCTTC
TRBV19	TRBJ1-5	NA	TRBD1	CASSILGQHSNQPQHF	TGTGCCAGTAGTATACTGGGACAGCATAGCAATCAGCCCCAGCATTTT
TRBV9	TRBJ2-1	NA	NA	CASSSVRDTTYNEQFF	TGTGCCAGCAGCTCGGTCCGGGACACGACCTACAATGAGCAGTTCTTC
TRBV18	TRBJ1-2	NA	NA	CASSPGSLRYGYTF	TGTGCCAGCTCACCGGGTTCCCTTCGCTATGGCTACACCTTC
TRBV29-1	TRBJ2-3	once	NA	CSVDGADGGTDTQYF	TGCAGCGTTGACGGGGCGGATGGGGGCACAGATACGCAGTATTTT
TRBV10-3	TRBJ2-1	few	NA	CAISDRARGYNEQFF	TGTGCCATCAGCGACAGGGCCCGGGGGTACAATGAGCAGTTCTTC
TRBV5-6	TRBJ2-7	NA	TRBD2	CASSSGGSYEQYF	TGTGCCAGCAGCTCGGGGGGCTCCTACGAGCAGTACTTC
TRBV11-1	TRBJ2-3	NA	NA	CASSPSEDTQYF	TGTGCCAGCAGCCCGTCTGAGGATACGCAGTATTTT
TRBV6-5	TRBJ1-2	NA	NA	CASSPGDLYGYTF	TGTGCCAGCAGCCCAGGGGACCTCTATGGCTACACCTTC
TRBV6-5	TRBJ2-1	NA	TRBD2	CASSYLAVYNEQFF	TGTGCCAGCAGTTATCTAGCGGTCTACAATGAGCAGTTCTTC
TRBV10-1	TRBJ2-1	NA	TRBD1	CASSDGTGFDEQFF	TGCGCCAGCAGTGATGGGACAGGGTTCGATGAGCAGTTCTTC
TRBV28	TRBJ2-3	NA	NA	CASSGDITDTQYF	TGTGCCAGCAGTGGAGACATCACAGATACGCAGTATTTT
TRBV9	TRBJ2-7	NA	TRBD1	CASSVGQGGTYEQYF	TGTGCCAGCAGCGTAGGACAGGGGGGTACCTACGAGCAGTACTTC
TRBV28	TRBJ2-7	NA	NA	CASSSPAPLDEQYF	TGTGCCAGCAGTTCCCCCGCCCCGTTGGACGAGCAGTACTTC
TRBV28	TRBJ2-3	few	TRBD2	CASSQLRGLAGYTDTQYF	TGTGCCAGCAGTCAACTACGGGGACTAGCGGGATACACAGATACGCAGTATTTT
TRBV28	TRBJ2-3	NA	TRBD2	CASSPGLAVSTDTQYF	TGTGCCAGCAGCCCCGGGCTAGCGGTTAGCACAGATACGCAGTATTTT
TRBV27	TRBJ1-5	NA	NA	CASGRNQPQHF	TGTGCCAGCGGAAGAAATCAGCCCCAGCATTTT
TRBV7-9	TRBJ2-5	NA	NA	CASSLEVYQETQYF	TGTGCCAGCAGCTTGGAGGTGTACCAAGAGACCCAGTACTTC
TRBV7-6	TRBJ2-6	NA	NA	CASSLVLGSAFGANVLTF	TGTGCCAGCAGCTTAGTACTGGGGAGCGCGTTTGGGGCCAACGTCCTGACTTTC
TRBV5-6	TRBJ1-3	few	TRBD1	CASSQGGGPGNTIYF	TGTGCCAGCAGCCAGGGGGGGGGACCTGGAAACACCATATATTTT
TRBV7-6	TRBJ2-7	once	TRBD2	CASSLEASGGLNEQYF	TGTGCCAGCAGCTTAGAGGCTAGCGGGGGGTTGAATGAGCAGTACTTC
TRBV2	TRBJ2-7	NA	NA	CASSVERYLSYEQYF	TGTGCCAGCAGTGTCGAGCGGTACCTCTCCTACGAGCAGTACTTC
TRBV18	TRBJ2-3	NA	TRBD2	CASSPPLADTDTQYF	TGTGCCAGCTCTCCTCCGCTAGCGGACACAGATACGCAGTATTTT
TRBV2	TRBJ2-7	NA	TRBD2	CASSWTSGRTYEQYF	TGTGCCAGCAGTTGGACTAGCGGGAGGACCTACGAGCAGTACTTC
TRBV18	TRBJ2-3	NA	NA	CASSTDTINTDTQYF	TGTGCCAGCTCAACAGATACCATAAACACAGATACGCAGTATTTT
TRBV6-5	TRBJ2-7	once	TRBD2	CASRPRDYSYEQYF	TGTGCCAGCAGGCCCCGGGACTACTCCTACGAGCAGTACTTC
TRBV11-2	TRBJ1-4	NA	NA	CASSSLGRREKLFF	TGTGCCAGCAGCTCCCTTGGGAGAAGGGAAAAACTGTTTTTT
TRBV28	TRBJ2-5	NA	TRBD1	CASSLRTGRETQYF	TGTGCCAGCAGTCTGAGGACAGGGCGCGAGACCCAGTACTTC
TRBV7-8	TRBJ2-6	NA	TRBD2	CASSPSGLAGPGANVLTF	TGTGCCAGCAGCCCGAGCGGACTAGCGGGACCTGGGGCCAACGTCCTGACTTTC
TRBV29-1	TRBJ2-7	NA	NA	CSYKEGNRAPYEQYF	TGCAGCTACAAGGAGGGTAACCGGGCCCCCTACGAGCAGTACTTC
TRBV5-1	TRBJ2-5	NA	TRBD2	CASSYTSPEAASGEWVTQYF	TGCGCCAGCAGCTACACCTCCCCCGAGGCAGCTAGCGGGGAGTGGGTGACCCAGTACTTC
TRBV2	TRBJ2-7	NA	NA	CASIAGTPFYEQYF	TGTGCCAGCATAGCCGGGACCCCCTTCTACGAGCAGTACTTC
TRBV2	TRBJ2-7	NA	TRBD1	CASRSGTGAIHEQYF	TGTGCCAGCCGGTCCGGGACAGGGGCGATTCACGAGCAGTACTTC
TRBV19	TRBJ1-5	NA	NA	CASSIGDSRISNQPQHF	TGTGCCAGTAGTATAGGCGACAGCCGAATTAGCAATCAGCCCCAGCATTTT
TRBV28	TRBJ1-5	NA	NA	CASSWNRANQPQHF	TGTGCCAGCAGTTGGAACAGGGCCAATCAGCCCCAGCATTTT